These T cell receptor beta chains were read from a single sample in a study of vaccination and CD4 T cells after COVID-19. Their target antigens are unknown. Using its own MiXCR run on the PCR reads, TCRdb lists one record per CDR3 protein. This table has around 13,000 distinct CDR3 sequences, about 42% appearing once. The specimen was CD4+ T cells from blood, cultured in vitro, collected before SARS-CoV-2 vaccination. These receptors all stem from a human donor who had recovered from COVID-19. The CDR3 runs from the conserved cysteine through the conserved F or W. The D gene is left open where the match is weak. Clone size appears in some rows only: once, few, many, or a class for an expanded clone.

clone size: medium-sized
V gene: TRBV15
D gene: TRBD1
J gene: TRBJ1-6
CDR3 DNA: TGTGCCACCAGCAGAGATTTGTCTGCAGGGGGCCCCCTCCACTTT
CDR3 protein: CATSRDLSAGGPLHF

clone size: NA
V gene: TRBV28
D gene: TRBD1
J gene: TRBJ1-2
CDR3 DNA: TGTGCCAGCAGTTCCCCCCCATGGGGACAGGGGAAACACTATGGCTACACCTTC
CDR3 protein: CASSSPPWGQGKHYGYTF

clone size: few
V gene: TRBV24-1
D gene: TRBD2
J gene: TRBJ2-7
CDR3 DNA: TGTGCCACCAGTGGTTATCTCCGGGCCATTCTTAGCGGGAGCCACGAGCAGTACTTC
CDR3 protein: CATSGYLRAILSGSHEQYF

clone size: NA
V gene: TRBV7-9
D gene: NA
J gene: TRBJ2-1
CDR3 DNA: TGTGCCAGCACCGCCTGGGTGACTAGGCGGAATGAGCAGTTCTTC
CDR3 protein: CASTAWVTRRNEQFF

clone size: NA
V gene: TRBV15
D gene: TRBD1
J gene: TRBJ2-2
CDR3 DNA: TGTGCCACCAGTTGGGGACAGGGGGATAACACCGGGGAGCTGTTTTTT
CDR3 protein: CATSWGQGDNTGELFF

clone size: NA
V gene: TRBV6-5
D gene: TRBD1
J gene: TRBJ1-2
CDR3 DNA: TGTGCCAGCAGTTACACAGGGGGATCTAACTATGGCTACACCTTC
CDR3 protein: CASSYTGGSNYGYTF

clone size: NA
V gene: TRBV6-1
D gene: TRBD1
J gene: TRBJ2-1
CDR3 DNA: TGTGCCAGCACTCGCGACAGGGGGCTCTATGAGCAGTTCTTC
CDR3 protein: CASTRDRGLYEQFF

clone size: NA
V gene: TRBV27
D gene: NA
J gene: TRBJ1-6
CDR3 DNA: TGTGCCAGCAGTTTAGGAGGGAATATTAATTCACCCCTCCACTTT
CDR3 protein: CASSLGGNINSPLHF

clone size: NA
V gene: TRBV2
D gene: NA
J gene: TRBJ1-2
CDR3 DNA: TGTGCCAGCAGAGGTCAGGTCGCTAACTATGGCTACACCTTC
CDR3 protein: CASRGQVANYGYTF

clone size: NA
V gene: TRBV20-1
D gene: NA
J gene: TRBJ1-1
CDR3 DNA: TGCAGTGCTAGACTTGTAAGGGCCTTTTTT
CDR3 protein: CSARLVRAFF

clone size: few
V gene: TRBV21-1
D gene: NA
J gene: TRBJ2-2
CDR3 DNA: TGTGCCAGCAGCAAAGGCGATACCGGGGAGCTGTTTTTT
CDR3 protein: CASSKGDTGELFF

clone size: NA
V gene: TRBV5-1
D gene: NA
J gene: TRBJ1-1
CDR3 DNA: TGCGCCAGCGGAGGTAACACCGGCACTGAAGCTTTCTTT
CDR3 protein: CASGGNTGTEAFF

clone size: NA
V gene: TRBV29-1
D gene: NA
J gene: TRBJ1-5
CDR3 DNA: TGCAGCGTGTCCTCAGGGGCCCAGCCCCAGCATTTT
CDR3 protein: CSVSSGAQPQHF

clone size: NA
V gene: TRBV28
D gene: TRBD2
J gene: TRBJ2-1
CDR3 DNA: TGTGCCAGCAGTCCCATTAGGGCTAGCGGGGAGAGTAATGAGCAGTTCTTC
CDR3 protein: CASSPIRASGESNEQFF

clone size: once
V gene: TRBV20-1
D gene: NA
J gene: TRBJ2-1
CDR3 DNA: TGCAGTGCTATTCTCCACATCAATGAGCAGTTCTTC
CDR3 protein: CSAILHINEQFF

clone size: few
V gene: TRBV11-3
D gene: NA
J gene: TRBJ1-1
CDR3 DNA: TGTGCCAGCAGTCTGATGGGGGAGAACACTGAAGCTTTCTTT
CDR3 protein: CASSLMGENTEAFF

clone size: few
V gene: TRBV20-1
D gene: NA
J gene: TRBJ1-6
CDR3 DNA: TGCAGTGCTCCAGACTTCGGGTTTAATTCACCCCTCCACTTT
CDR3 protein: CSAPDFGFNSPLHF

clone size: few
V gene: TRBV7-2
D gene: NA
J gene: TRBJ1-5
CDR3 DNA: TGTGCCAGCAGCCAGGACAGTATAAGCAATCAGCCCCAGCATTTT
CDR3 protein: CASSQDSISNQPQHF

clone size: once
V gene: TRBV14
D gene: NA
J gene: TRBJ1-1
CDR3 DNA: TGTGCCAGCAGCCAAGATCTTGTCCCACCCACTGAAGCTTTCTTT
CDR3 protein: CASSQDLVPPTEAFF

clone size: NA
V gene: TRBV28
D gene: NA
J gene: TRBJ1-2
CDR3 DNA: TGTGCCAGCAGCCGCCCCGACAGATCTAACTATGGCTACACCTTC
CDR3 protein: CASSRPDRSNYGYTF

clone size: NA
V gene: TRBV7-9
D gene: TRBD1
J gene: TRBJ2-7
CDR3 DNA: TGTGCCAGCAGCGACCAAGGGGGCCCCGAAGGGGACGAGCAGTACTTC
CDR3 protein: CASSDQGGPEGDEQYF

clone size: medium-sized
V gene: TRBV20-1
D gene: TRBD1
J gene: TRBJ1-6
CDR3 DNA: TGCAGTGCACGACAGGGGTTTAATTCACCCCTCCACTTT
CDR3 protein: CSARQGFNSPLHF

clone size: NA
V gene: TRBV20-1
D gene: TRBD1
J gene: TRBJ1-1
CDR3 DNA: TGCAGTGCCAGTCCGGGACAGGGGGTTACTGAAGCTTTCTTT
CDR3 protein: CSASPGQGVTEAFF